These T cell receptor beta chains were read from a single sample in a study of T-cell memory formation after mild COVID-19. Using its own MiXCR run on the 5' RACE reads, TCRdb lists one record per CDR3 protein. The data hold around 320,000 distinct CDR3 sequences, with 19% observed a single time. Input material: PBMCs or a T cell subset sorted from them (not recorded which). The source of these receptors is a man between 18 and 35 years old who had mild COVID-19 (a few samples of this study predate the infection). Cell type and time point are not known. Both conserved end residues are part of each CDR3. D genes are given only for firm matches. Expanded clones are given a class, and other clones once, few, many or no size at all.

V gene: TRBV20-1
clone size: -
J gene: TRBJ2-5
D gene: -
CDR3 DNA: TGCAGTGCTACACCTGGGGGATCGTACCAAGAGACCCAGTACTTC
CDR3 protein: CSATPGGSYQETQYF

V gene: TRBV15
clone size: -
J gene: TRBJ2-1
D gene: TRBD2
CDR3 DNA: TGTGCCACCAGCAGAGATCTACTAGCGGGGGGGATTAATTTCAATGAGCAGTTCTTC
CDR3 protein: CATSRDLLAGGINFNEQFF

V gene: TRBV25-1
clone size: -
J gene: TRBJ2-7
D gene: -
CDR3 DNA: TGTGCCAGCAGTCCCCAGAGCTCCTACGAGCAGTACTTC
CDR3 protein: CASSPQSSYEQYF

V gene: TRBV7-6
clone size: few
J gene: TRBJ2-3
D gene: -
CDR3 DNA: TGTGCCAGCAGCTATACTAGGGGGTTAGATACGCAGTATTTT
CDR3 protein: CASSYTRGLDTQYF

V gene: TRBV4-3
clone size: few
J gene: TRBJ2-3
D gene: -
CDR3 DNA: TGCGCCAGCAGCCAAGGGGGCGCCACAGATACGCAGTATTTT
CDR3 protein: CASSQGGATDTQYF

V gene: TRBV5-1
clone size: few
J gene: TRBJ2-7
D gene: TRBD1
CDR3 DNA: TGCGCCAGCAGCTTGGCAGCTCCCGGGACAGGGGTCCTCGAGCAGTACTTC
CDR3 protein: CASSLAAPGTGVLEQYF

V gene: TRBV28
clone size: -
J gene: TRBJ1-3
D gene: -
CDR3 DNA: TGTGCCAGCAGTCCCCCCGGCAGCACCATATATTTT
CDR3 protein: CASSPPGSTIYF

V gene: TRBV20-1
clone size: few
J gene: TRBJ1-2
D gene: -
CDR3 DNA: TGCAGTGCTAGAAATCTCGGCGCGAGTGGGGGCTACACCTTC
CDR3 protein: CSARNLGASGGYTF

V gene: TRBV7-9
clone size: few
J gene: TRBJ2-2
D gene: -
CDR3 DNA: TGTGCCAGCAGCCCGGGGGTCCGGGAGCTGTTTTTT
CDR3 protein: CASSPGVRELFF

V gene: TRBV18
clone size: -
J gene: TRBJ2-1
D gene: -
CDR3 DNA: TGTGCCAGCTCACCTAGTGAAAGGACAGCGCAGTTCTTC
CDR3 protein: CASSPSERTAQFF

V gene: TRBV7-9
clone size: -
J gene: TRBJ1-6
D gene: -
CDR3 DNA: TGTGCCAGCCGTCCCCGTACGAGCTCCTATAATTCACCCCTCCACTTT
CDR3 protein: CASRPRTSSYNSPLHF

V gene: TRBV20-1
clone size: -
J gene: TRBJ1-1
D gene: -
CDR3 DNA: TGCAGTGCGACCGGAGTTGGGGTCGGCACTGAAGCTTTCTTT
CDR3 protein: CSATGVGVGTEAFF

V gene: TRBV9
clone size: -
J gene: TRBJ1-2
D gene: -
CDR3 DNA: TGTGCCAGCAGCCCGGACCCCAGGAACTATGGCTACACCTTC
CDR3 protein: CASSPDPRNYGYTF

V gene: TRBV20-1
clone size: -
J gene: TRBJ1-1
D gene: TRBD1
CDR3 DNA: TGCAGTGCTAGAGATCAGGGGGCCAACACTGAAGCTTTCTTT
CDR3 protein: CSARDQGANTEAFF

V gene: TRBV7-3
clone size: few
J gene: TRBJ2-5
D gene: TRBD2
CDR3 DNA: TGTGCCAGCAGCTTCGGCGGGGGGCTCTCAGAGACCCAGTACTTC
CDR3 protein: CASSFGGGLSETQYF

V gene: TRBV20-1
clone size: -
J gene: TRBJ2-5
D gene: -
CDR3 DNA: TGCAGTGCTAGAGTACCGTTAGAGACCCAGTACTTC
CDR3 protein: CSARVPLETQYF

V gene: TRBV2
clone size: -
J gene: TRBJ2-7
D gene: TRBD2
CDR3 DNA: TGTGCCAGCAGGGGAGGGACTAGCGGTTATCCCTACGAGCAGTACTTC
CDR3 protein: CASRGGTSGYPYEQYF

V gene: TRBV5-6
clone size: many
J gene: TRBJ1-1
D gene: -
CDR3 DNA: TGTGCCAGCAGGAGGGACACTGAAGCTTTCTTT
CDR3 protein: CASRRDTEAFF

V gene: TRBV19
clone size: -
J gene: TRBJ2-1
D gene: -
CDR3 DNA: TGTGCCAGTCTCTCGAGGGACAAAGCCTACAATGAGCAGTTCTTC
CDR3 protein: CASLSRDKAYNEQFF

V gene: TRBV20-1
clone size: few
J gene: TRBJ1-2
D gene: TRBD1
CDR3 DNA: TGCAGTGCTAGAGGGGACAGGGACTATGGCTACACCTTC
CDR3 protein: CSARGDRDYGYTF

V gene: TRBV29-1
clone size: few
J gene: TRBJ1-2
D gene: -
CDR3 DNA: TGCAGCGTTGGCGACGTAGGAGCTAACTATGGCTACACCTTC
CDR3 protein: CSVGDVGANYGYTF

V gene: TRBV5-6
clone size: few
J gene: TRBJ2-3
D gene: -
CDR3 DNA: TGTGCCAGCAGTTTTGCGTATAGCACAGATACGCAGTATTTT
CDR3 protein: CASSFAYSTDTQYF

V gene: TRBV7-7
clone size: few
J gene: TRBJ2-5
D gene: -
CDR3 DNA: TGTGCCAGCAGCGTAAATACTGGGGGCGAGACCCAGTACTTC
CDR3 protein: CASSVNTGGETQYF

V gene: TRBV5-1
clone size: -
J gene: TRBJ2-3
D gene: TRBD1
CDR3 DNA: TGCGCCAGCAGCCCGGACAGGGGCTGGGATACGCAGTATTTT
CDR3 protein: CASSPDRGWDTQYF

V gene: TRBV4-1
clone size: few
J gene: TRBJ1-2
D gene: -
CDR3 DNA: TGCGCCAGCAGCCAAGATAGGCACTATGGCTACACCTTC
CDR3 protein: CASSQDRHYGYTF

V gene: TRBV5-1
clone size: few
J gene: TRBJ2-1
D gene: TRBD2
CDR3 DNA: TGCGCCAGCAGCTTGGGCCTAGCGGGGTTCAATGAGCAGTTCTTC
CDR3 protein: CASSLGLAGFNEQFF

V gene: TRBV6-2/TRBV6-3
clone size: -
J gene: TRBJ2-7
D gene: TRBD2
CDR3 DNA: TGTGCCAGCATTCCAGCGGGATCCTACGAGCAGTACTTC
CDR3 protein: CASIPAGSYEQYF

V gene: TRBV9
clone size: few
J gene: TRBJ2-7
D gene: -
CDR3 DNA: TGTGCCAGCAGCGTATTTTCTGGTGTAGGGTCAGTGCAGTACTTC
CDR3 protein: CASSVFSGVGSVQYF